Listed here are 3 T cell receptor beta chains from one sample, sequenced in a study of cytomegalovirus exposure and HLA in healthy donors. Use of 60 Vbeta and 13 Jbeta primers characterized the PCR. The data were produced by immunoSEQ multiplex PCR, yet TCRdb's version contains in-frame clones alone and is incomplete. This table holds approximately 140,000 clones, about 85% found once. The sequencing sample was made of PBMCs. The source is a female donor in good health and CMV-seronegative.

The rearrangement uses TRBV13 and TRBJ2-7; 12 positions match TRBD1. J gave up 0 bases and V 4 bases, and 13 bases lay outside the gene matches. The CDR3 is 19 residues long. The germline gives CDR1 PRHDT, CDR2 FYEKMQ (reference sequence). The CDR3 reads CASSSIRDRGLGSSYEQYF. Written as DNA, the CDR3 is TGTGCCAGCAGCTCTATCCGGGACAGGGGGCTCGGGAGCTCCTACGAGCAGTACTTC.

The chain joins TRBV5-1 to TRBJ2-7; 8 bases are shared with TRBD1. V lost 5 bases and J lost 2; bases outside the gene matches: 9. The CDR3 is 15 residues long. In germline, CDR1 is SGHRS, CDR2 YFSETQ. CDR3 amino acids: CASRSTGTGAYEQYF. The DNA of the CDR3 is TGCGCCAGCAGAAGTACCGGGACAGGAGCCTACGAGCAGTACTTC.

V is TRBV7-8 and J is TRBJ2-2; possibly TRBD1 for D (5 bases). CDR1 SGHVS and CDR2 FQNEAQ come from the germline V gene. Trimming took 5 bases from V and 4 from J, leaving 11 bases between them. The CDR3 is made up of 14 amino acids. CDR3 region: CASSPRAVTGELFF. The CDR3 bases are TGTGCCAGCAGCCCCAGGGCGGTCACCGGGGAGCTGTTTTTT.